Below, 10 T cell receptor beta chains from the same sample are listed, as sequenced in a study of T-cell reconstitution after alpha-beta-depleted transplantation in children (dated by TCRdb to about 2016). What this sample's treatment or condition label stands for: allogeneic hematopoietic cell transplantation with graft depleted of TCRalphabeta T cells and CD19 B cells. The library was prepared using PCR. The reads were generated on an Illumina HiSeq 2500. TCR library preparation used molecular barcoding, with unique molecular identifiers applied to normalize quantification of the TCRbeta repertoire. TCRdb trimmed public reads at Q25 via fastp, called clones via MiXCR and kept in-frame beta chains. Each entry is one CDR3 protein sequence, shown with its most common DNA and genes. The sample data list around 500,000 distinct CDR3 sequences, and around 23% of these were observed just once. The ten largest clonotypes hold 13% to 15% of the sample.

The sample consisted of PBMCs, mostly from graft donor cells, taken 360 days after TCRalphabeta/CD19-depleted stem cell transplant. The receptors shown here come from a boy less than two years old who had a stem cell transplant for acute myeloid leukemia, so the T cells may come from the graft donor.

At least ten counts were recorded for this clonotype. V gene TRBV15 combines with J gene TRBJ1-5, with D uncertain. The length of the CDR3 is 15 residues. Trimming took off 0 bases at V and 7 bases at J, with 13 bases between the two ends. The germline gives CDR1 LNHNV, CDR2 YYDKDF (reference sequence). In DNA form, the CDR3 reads TGTGCCACCAGCAGAGATCGAGGTTTAAGCCAGCCCCAGCATTTT. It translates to CATSRDRGLSQPQHF.

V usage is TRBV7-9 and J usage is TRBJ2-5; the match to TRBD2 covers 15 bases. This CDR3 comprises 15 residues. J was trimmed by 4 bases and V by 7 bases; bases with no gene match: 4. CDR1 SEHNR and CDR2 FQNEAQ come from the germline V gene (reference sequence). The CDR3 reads CASTRTSGGAETQYF. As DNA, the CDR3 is TGTGCCAGCACCCGGACTAGCGGGGGGGCAGAGACCCAGTACTTC.

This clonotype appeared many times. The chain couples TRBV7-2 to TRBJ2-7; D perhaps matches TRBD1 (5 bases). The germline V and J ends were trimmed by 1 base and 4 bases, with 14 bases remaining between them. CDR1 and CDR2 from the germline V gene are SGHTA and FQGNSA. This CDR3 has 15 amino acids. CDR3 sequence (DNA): TGTGCCAGCAGCTTAGAGGCCCTGGGGCTTTACGAGCAGTACTTC. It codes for CASSLEALGLYEQYF.

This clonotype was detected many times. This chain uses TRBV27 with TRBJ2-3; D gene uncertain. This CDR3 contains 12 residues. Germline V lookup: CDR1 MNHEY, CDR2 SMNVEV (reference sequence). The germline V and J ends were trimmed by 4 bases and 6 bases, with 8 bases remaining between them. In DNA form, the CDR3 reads TGTGCCAGCAGTTCAATGGGGGATACGCAGTATTTT. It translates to CASSSMGDTQYF.

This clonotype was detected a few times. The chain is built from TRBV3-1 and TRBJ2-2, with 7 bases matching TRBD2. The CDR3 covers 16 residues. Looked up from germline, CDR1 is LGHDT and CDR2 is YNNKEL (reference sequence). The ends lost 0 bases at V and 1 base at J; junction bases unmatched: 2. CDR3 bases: TGTGCCAGCAGCCAAGACCAGCGGGGGAACACCGGGGAGCTGTTTTTT. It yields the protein CASSQDQRGNTGELFF.

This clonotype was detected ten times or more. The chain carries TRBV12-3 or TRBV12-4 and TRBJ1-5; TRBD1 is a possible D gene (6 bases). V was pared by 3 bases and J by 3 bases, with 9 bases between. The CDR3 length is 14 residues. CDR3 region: CASSFLGANQPQHF. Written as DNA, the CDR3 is TGTGCCAGCAGTTTTCTGGGGGCCAATCAGCCCCAGCATTTT.

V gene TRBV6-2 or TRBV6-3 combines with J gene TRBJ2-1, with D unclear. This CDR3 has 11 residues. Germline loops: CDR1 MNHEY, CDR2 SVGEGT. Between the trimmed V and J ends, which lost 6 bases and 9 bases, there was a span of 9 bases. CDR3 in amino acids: CASSPRREQFF. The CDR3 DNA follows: TGTGCCAGCAGCCCGAGGCGTGAGCAGTTCTTC.

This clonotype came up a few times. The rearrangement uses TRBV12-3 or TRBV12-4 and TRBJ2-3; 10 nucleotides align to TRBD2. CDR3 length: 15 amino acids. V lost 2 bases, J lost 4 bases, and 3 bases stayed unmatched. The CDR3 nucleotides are TGTGCCAGCAGTTTATCTAGCGGGGGCCCAGATACGCAGTATTTT. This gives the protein CASSLSSGGPDTQYF.

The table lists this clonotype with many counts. CDR3 sequence (DNA): TGTGCCAGCAGTCCTGACAGGGTTAGTAAAGAGACCCAGTACTTC. Its protein is CASSPDRVSKETQYF. The V and J genes are TRBV12-3 or TRBV12-4 and TRBJ2-5; 7 bases are shared with TRBD1. The V segment lost 5 bases and the J segment 3 bases; nucleotides outside the gene matches: 9. The CDR3 sequence is 15 residues long.

CDR3 sequence: CASRGPGGGTDTQYF. CDR3 nucleotide sequence: TGCGCCAGCAGGGGACCAGGGGGAGGAACAGATACGCAGTATTTT. This sequence joins TRBV5-1 and TRBJ2-3; D may be TRBD1 (7 bases). CDR3 size: 15 residues. Trimming cost V 5 bases and J 3 bases, with 16 bases left between them. The germline V gene has CDR1 SGHRS and CDR2 YFSETQ.